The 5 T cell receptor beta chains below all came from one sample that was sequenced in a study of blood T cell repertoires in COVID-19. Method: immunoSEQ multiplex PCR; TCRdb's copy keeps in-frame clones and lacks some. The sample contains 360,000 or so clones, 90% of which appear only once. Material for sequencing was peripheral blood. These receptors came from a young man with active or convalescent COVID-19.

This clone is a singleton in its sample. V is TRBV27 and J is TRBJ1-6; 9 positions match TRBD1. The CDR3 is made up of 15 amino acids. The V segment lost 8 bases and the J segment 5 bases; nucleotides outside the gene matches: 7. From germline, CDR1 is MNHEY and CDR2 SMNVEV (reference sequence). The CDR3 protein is CASRPGTGNNSPLHF. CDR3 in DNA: TGTGCCAGCCGCCCGGGGACAGGGAATAATTCACCCCTCCACTTT.

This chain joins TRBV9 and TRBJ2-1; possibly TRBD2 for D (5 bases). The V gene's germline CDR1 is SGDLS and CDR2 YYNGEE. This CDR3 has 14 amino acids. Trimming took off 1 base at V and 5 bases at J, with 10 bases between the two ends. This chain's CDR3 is CASSVPGLNNEQFF. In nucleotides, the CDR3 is TGTGCCAGCAGCGTACCGGGGTTAAACAATGAGCAGTTCTTC.

CDR3 in amino acids: CSVESDGREPYEQYF. DNA of the CDR3: TGCAGCGTTGAGAGTGACGGCCGGGAGCCCTACGAGCAGTACTTC. The genes are TRBV29-1 and TRBJ2-7, with a tentative D call TRBD2 (6 bases). Germline V gives CDR1 SQVTM, CDR2 ANQGSEA. This CDR3 spans 15 amino acids. V lost 3 bases to trimming and J lost 2 bases, with 17 bases between them.

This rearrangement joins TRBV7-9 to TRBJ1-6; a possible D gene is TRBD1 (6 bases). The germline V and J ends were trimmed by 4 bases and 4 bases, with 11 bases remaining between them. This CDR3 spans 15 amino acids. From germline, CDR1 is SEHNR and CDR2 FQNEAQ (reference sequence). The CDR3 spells CASSSTTGYNSPLHF. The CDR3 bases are TGTGCCAGCAGCTCGACGACAGGTTATAATTCACCCCTCCACTTT.

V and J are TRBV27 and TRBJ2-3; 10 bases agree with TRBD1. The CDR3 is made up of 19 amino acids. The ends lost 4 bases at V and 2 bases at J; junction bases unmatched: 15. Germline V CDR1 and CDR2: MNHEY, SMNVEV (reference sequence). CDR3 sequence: CASSSLIFRGQGYTDTQYF. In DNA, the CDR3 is TGTGCCAGCAGTTCCTTAATATTCCGGGGACAGGGGTACACAGATACGCAGTATTTT.